The entry that follows covers one TCR beta chain sequence. This sample was taken from a study of blood T cell repertoires in COVID-19. Here immunoSEQ multiplex PCR was the method, and the copy in TCRdb shows in-frame clones only, minus some. The table shows hundreds of thousands of clones, with about nine tenths occurring only once. It was during active infection that Seattle patients were enrolled and then longitudinally followed. V was pared by 7 bases and J by 8 bases, with 9 bases of the junction left unmatched. Germline V lookup: CDR1 MNHEY, CDR2 SMNVEV (reference sequence). The CDR3 sequence is 13 residues long.

Sequenced sample: peripheral blood. This TCR was sampled from a woman aged 45-65 years with COVID-19, enrolled during active disease. This chain connects TRBV27 to TRBJ2-7, with 9 bases that match TRBD1. In DNA form, the CDR3 reads TGTGCCAGCATCGCGGGACAGGGTGGAAAGCAGTACTTC. Translation: CASIAGQGGKQYF.